These 21 T cell receptor beta chains share one sample of origin, sequenced in a study of T cells in Graves' hyperthyroidism and ophthalmopathy. What was amplified from RNA transcripts were TCR beta CDR3 regions. During a first-round RT-PCR of the TCR CDR3, the HTBI primer set was used. TCRdb called the multiplex PCR reads again in MiXCR, with one record for every CDR3 protein. This table holds approximately 510,000 distinct CDR3 sequences, less than 25% found once. Sequencing used blood. The receptors stem from a man aged 18 to 29 with Graves' hyperthyroidism.

The chain recombines TRBV28 with TRBJ1-3; D call uncertain. The V end lost 5 bases, the J end lost 0 bases, and 11 bases lay between the germline ends. This CDR3 has 15 residues. Germline V gene data show CDR1 as MDHEN and CDR2 as SYDVKM. CDR3 residues: CASSRGRSSGNTIYF. The DNA of the CDR3 is TGTGCCAGCAGTCGTGGACGGAGCTCTGGAAACACCATATATTTT.

This clonotype was observed at least ten times. The CDR3 protein is CATWDRGAGEAFF. CDR3 DNA sequence: TGTGCCACCTGGGACAGGGGGGCTGGTGAAGCTTTCTTT. The chain joins TRBV6-1 to TRBJ1-1; 11 nucleotides match TRBD1. Per the germline V gene, CDR1 is MNHNS and CDR2 is SASEGT. Trimming took 10 bases from V and 7 from J; bases not matched to a gene: 8. The CDR3 totals 13 residues.

The table lists this clonotype with many counts. The chain combines TRBV2 with TRBJ2-5; tentative D call: TRBD2 (6 bases). The V end lost 8 bases, the J end lost 5 bases, and 24 bases lay between the germline ends. Germline V gene data show CDR1 as SNHLY and CDR2 as FYNNEI. The CDR3 length is 16 residues. CDR3 nucleotide sequence: TGTGCCAGCGAGGGAGTCCGGGGGACCGCAAGGGAGACCCAGTACTTC. Its translation: CASEGVRGTARETQYF.

This clonotype was observed a handful of times. This chain links TRBV12-3 or TRBV12-4 with TRBJ2-3, with 9 bases that match TRBD2. Losses at the gene ends were 5 bases for V and 3 bases for J; bases not matched to a gene: 12. CDR3 length equals 17 residues. CDR3 loop: CASSPGGAGGPTDTQYF. Here the CDR3 DNA reads TGTGCCAGCAGTCCAGGAGGGGCGGGGGGGCCGACAGATACGCAGTATTTT.

V usage is TRBV7-2 and J usage is TRBJ2-5, with D tentatively TRBD1 (7 bases). The CDR3 has 16 residues. CDR1 is SGHTA, CDR2 FQGNSA, per germline. The V end lost 5 bases, the J end lost 4 bases, and 20 bases lay between the germline ends. As DNA, the CDR3 is TGTGCCAGCAGCCCACAGGGGTCGGGGGCGGCAGAGACCCAGTACTTC. It is translated as CASSPQGSGAAETQYF.

The V gene is TRBV5-1, the J gene TRBJ2-5; 10 nucleotides line up with TRBD2. V gave up 1 base and J gave up 4 bases; unmatched junction bases: 7. CDR3 length: 16 amino acids. Germline CDR1 SGHRS, CDR2 YFSETQ. This chain's CDR3 is CASSLQSGGAAETQYF. CDR3 nucleotides: TGCGCCAGCAGCTTGCAAAGCGGGGGGGCCGCAGAGACCCAGTACTTC.

This clonotype has ten or more counts. The CDR3 spells CASSLPGTGKNIQYF. DNA for the CDR3: TGTGCCAGCAGTTTACCCGGGACAGGGAAAAACATTCAGTACTTC. The chain uses TRBV28 and TRBJ2-4; 9 positions agree with TRBD1. V was clipped by 2 bases and J by 4 bases; unmatched bases: 3. Germline assignment: CDR1 MDHEN and CDR2 SYDVKM. CDR3 length: 15 residues.

At least ten counts were recorded for this clonotype. The rearrangement uses TRBV6-2 or TRBV6-3 and TRBJ2-2; D not certain. Germline CDR1 is MNHEY and CDR2 is SVGEGT. The CDR3 is 14 residues long. Trimming stripped 7 bases from V and 7 bases from J, with 16 bases between. The DNA of the CDR3 is TGTGCCAGCATGCGACAACCGGATGGCGGGGAGCTGTTTTTT. It codes for CASMRQPDGGELFF.

Details on this clonotype: A much more abundant neighbour one base away suggests this may be a read error. The V call is TRBV11-2, the J call TRBJ2-4; the D gene is possibly TRBD1 (6 bases). CDR1 and CDR2 (germline): SGHAT, FQNNGV. This CDR3 is built from 16 residues. The V gene lost 6 bases and the J gene lost 5 bases, with 20 bases spanning the gap. The CDR3 region is CASSLLSPGAENIQYF. The DNA for the CDR3 is TGTGCCAGCAGTTTACTCTCCCCAGGGGCCGAAAACATTCAGTACTTC.

This clonotype turned up a few times. The chain couples TRBV12-3 or TRBV12-4 to TRBJ1-6; TRBD1 agrees at 9 bases. The junction had 5 bases not matched to a gene; V was cut back by 5 bases and J by 6 bases. The CDR3 has 15 residues. The CDR3 here is CASSAAGQGNSPLHF. For the CDR3, the DNA is TGTGCCAGCAGTGCCGCGGGACAGGGTAATTCACCCCTCCACTTT.

This clonotype was observed a few times. This chain uses TRBV15 with TRBJ2-5; no reliable D call. The CDR3 is 18 residues long. Trimming stripped 3 bases from V and 4 bases from J, with 24 bases between. Germline assignment: CDR1 LNHNV and CDR2 YYDKDF (reference sequence). Here the CDR3 DNA reads TGTGCCACCAGCAGTCCCCTCATCATGGAGATCGCAAGAGAGACCCAGTACTTC. Translated: CATSSPLIMEIARETQYF.

In this sample, this clonotype turned up many times. This chain connects TRBV6-1 to TRBJ1-1; 7 nucleotides match TRBD1. CDR3 length: 13 amino acids. Germline V gene sequence: CDR1 MNHNS, CDR2 SASEGT. The trim removed 5 bases at V and 4 bases at J, leaving 4 bases unmatched. DNA for the CDR3: TGTGCCAGCAGTACAGGGGCAGTCACTGAAGCTTTCTTT. It encodes CASSTGAVTEAFF.

This chain uses TRBV20-1 with TRBJ1-1; D might be TRBD1 (6 bases). V shed 8 bases and J shed 3 bases, with 13 bases lying between them. This CDR3 is built from 12 residues. The germline V gene encodes CDR1 DFQATT and CDR2 SNEGSKA (reference sequence). The CDR3 sequence: CSLGGQDTEAFF. CDR3 nucleotides: TGCAGTCTCGGGGGCCAGGACACTGAAGCTTTCTTT.

This clonotype was counted many times. The CDR3 loop reads CASSENSGRGEAFF. CDR3 DNA sequence: TGTGCCAGCAGTGAGAATTCAGGGCGAGGTGAAGCTTTCTTT. The V call is TRBV2, the J call TRBJ1-1; TRBD1 is a possible D gene (5 bases). The ends were cut back, 3 bases at V and 7 bases at J, with 15 bases in the middle. CDR1 and CDR2 (germline): SNHLY, FYNNEI. The CDR3 has 14 amino acids.

With regard to this clonotype: Possible read error: a much larger clone is one base away. The chain is built from TRBV2 and TRBJ1-1; D is ambiguous. This CDR3 has 15 residues. The V and J ends lost 8 bases and 0 bases respectively, with 16 bases between them. Germline V gene lookup returns CDR1 SNHLY and CDR2 FYNNEI. Written as DNA, the CDR3 is TGTGCCAGCGAACAGCGGTTTTACATGAACACTGAAGCTTTCTTT. Translation: CASEQRFYMNTEAFF.

This clonotype has just a few counts. V and J are TRBV11-3 and TRBJ2-5; the D is unclear. CDR1 is SGHNT and CDR2 is YENEEA in the germline V gene. The V end lost 6 bases, the J end lost 2 bases, and 13 bases lay between the germline ends. CDR3 length: 14 amino acids. DNA for the CDR3: TGTGCCAGCAGTCCCGTCGGACCACAAGAGACCCAGTACTTC. It codes for CASSPVGPQETQYF.

This clonotype was found a few times. The chain uses TRBV20-1 and TRBJ2-2, with TRBD2 matching 10 bases. Trimming at V came to 3 bases and at J to 5 bases, leaving 6 bases not matched to a gene. Germline V gives CDR1 DFQATT, CDR2 SNEGSKA (reference sequence). This CDR3 is built from 15 residues. The CDR3 region has the DNA TGCAGTGCTAGGCGCCTAGCGGGGGTTACCGGGGAGCTGTTTTTT. It is translated as CSARRLAGVTGELFF.

This clonotype was seen a single time. The J gene is TRBJ1-5, the V gene TRBV20-1; TRBD1 is a possible D gene (5 bases). This CDR3 is built from 15 residues. CDR1 is DFQATT and CDR2 is SNEGSKA in the germline V gene (reference sequence). V was shortened by 1 base and J by 3 bases, with 13 bases between the two germline ends. In nucleotides, the CDR3 is TGCAGTGCTAGAGTAGAACAGGCGTCCAATCAGCCCCAGCATTTT. This codes for CSARVEQASNQPQHF.

This clonotype has ten or more counts. The chain employs TRBV6-1 and TRBJ1-5; TRBD1 matches 7 bases. From germline, CDR1 is MNHNS and CDR2 SASEGT. V lost 4 bases to trimming and J lost 7 bases; unmatched junction nucleotides: 13. The CDR3 extends over 16 amino acids. The CDR3 protein is CASSGEATGSGQPQHF. DNA of the CDR3: TGTGCCAGCAGTGGCGAGGCGACAGGGTCAGGACAGCCCCAGCATTTT.

The rearrangement links TRBV29-1 to TRBJ2-5; 11 bases align to TRBD2. V dropped 7 bases and J dropped 0; count of bases not matched to a gene: 10. Germline V CDR1 and CDR2: SQVTM, ANQGSEA. The CDR3 covers 16 residues. As DNA, the CDR3 is TGCAGCGCGTGGGGCCTAGCGGGGGGCCACCAAGAGACCCAGTACTTC. It translates to CSAWGLAGGHQETQYF.

There are many counts of this clonotype. This chain uses TRBV28 with TRBJ1-5, with unresolved D. The V end was cut by 2 bases, the J end by 6 bases, with 14 bases between. Per the germline V gene, CDR1 is MDHEN and CDR2 is SYDVKM. This CDR3 region has 15 residues. The CDR3 sequence is CASSLRLGLVQPQHF. The CDR3 coding sequence is TGTGCCAGCAGTTTACGTTTGGGTCTGGTTCAGCCCCAGCATTTT.